A single sample is the source of the 19 T cell receptor beta chains below, sequenced in a study of cytomegalovirus exposure and HLA in healthy donors. The PCR made use of 60 Vbeta and 13 Jbeta primers. Sequencing was performed with immunoSEQ multiplex PCR; in TCRdb, only in-frame clones are kept and a portion is missing. The table lists tens of thousands of clones, roughly 80% of them singletons. Sample: PBMCs. Receptors were obtained from a girl aged 2 to 9 in good health and CMV-seropositive.

The chain joins TRBV5-6 to TRBJ1-1; D is undetermined. V was shortened by 0 bases and J by 0 bases, with 9 bases between the two germline ends. The CDR3 length is 15 residues. CDR1 is SGHDT, CDR2 YYEEEE, per germline. In nucleotides, the CDR3 is TGTGCCAGCAGCTTGGTGGCTTTGGTGAACACTGAAGCTTTCTTT. It translates to CASSLVALVNTEAFF.

V usage is TRBV5-1 and J usage is TRBJ1-1; possibly TRBD1 for D (5 bases). The CDR3 contains 15 residues. The ends were cut back, 4 bases at V and 3 bases at J, with 16 bases in the middle. Germline lookup yields CDR1 SGHRS and CDR2 YFSETQ. The CDR3 reads CASSIWGFRYTEAFF. The CDR3, as DNA: TGCGCCAGCAGCATATGGGGCTTCAGGTACACTGAAGCTTTCTTT. Full variable domain (outside the CDR3, taken from reference TRBV5-1 and TRBJ1-1): KAGVTQTPRYLIKTRGQQVTLSCSPISGHRSVSWYQQTPGQGLQFLFEYFSETQRNKGNFPGRFSGRQFSNSRSEMNVSTLELGDSALYLCASSIWGFRYTEAFFGQGTRLTVV.

The chain employs TRBV29-1 and TRBJ2-5; 9 nucleotides match TRBD2. With V trimmed by 7 bases and J by 5 bases, 14 bases remained unmatched. The germline V gene encodes CDR1 SQVTM and CDR2 ANQGSEA. This CDR3 region has 15 residues. CDR3 nucleotide sequence: TGCAGCGCCAGTCAAATTATAGCGGGAGAGGAGACCCAGTACTTC. It yields the protein CSASQIIAGEETQYF.

The chain joins TRBV6-1 to TRBJ2-1, with TRBD2 identical over 9 bases. V lost 3 bases and J lost 5; bases outside the gene matches: 5. Germline CDR1 is MNHNS and CDR2 is SASEGT. The CDR3 runs to 15 residues. The CDR3 nucleotides are TGTGCCAGCAGTGATTTTAGCGGGAGTAACAATGAGCAGTTCTTC. This gives the protein CASSDFSGSNNEQFF.

The V call is TRBV28, the J call TRBJ2-1, with 9 positions matching TRBD2. V was clipped by 5 bases and J by 3 bases; unmatched bases: 5. CDR1 and CDR2 from the germline V gene are MDHEN and SYDVKM. The CDR3 contains 15 residues. The CDR3 DNA follows: TGTGCCAGCAGTCAAGGACTAGCGCACTACAATGAGCAGTTCTTC. Translation: CASSQGLAHYNEQFF.

This chain uses TRBV6-1 with TRBJ1-5; unclear D gene. The germline CDR1 and CDR2 sequences are MNHNS and SASEGT. CDR3 size: 13 residues. V shed 3 bases and J shed 6 bases, with 9 bases lying between them. The CDR3 region is CASSDRSGQPQHF. In nucleotides, the CDR3 is TGTGCCAGCAGTGACAGGTCAGGTCAGCCCCAGCATTTT.

The chain has TRBV28 and TRBJ1-5; 9 positions match TRBD1. V dropped 3 bases and J dropped 5; count of bases not matched to a gene: 5. Germline V gives CDR1 MDHEN, CDR2 SYDVKM. This CDR3 is built from 15 residues. Here the CDR3 reads CASSFGDRVYQPQHF. The CDR3 nucleotides are TGTGCCAGCAGTTTTGGGGACAGGGTGTATCAGCCCCAGCATTTT.

The chain uses TRBV30 and TRBJ1-5; TRBD1 matches at 7 bases. Germline V gene lookup returns CDR1 GTSNPN and CDR2 SVGIG (reference sequence). This CDR3 is built from 18 residues. The V and J ends lost 1 base and 7 bases, in that order; junction bases with no gene match: 19. DNA of the CDR3: TGTGCCTGGAGTGGCTCTCTCACTTGGACAGGTGGTAGGCAGCCCCAGCATTTT. It specifies CAWSGSLTWTGGRQPQHF.

The sample holds one count of this clone. The genes are TRBV28 and TRBJ1-2; D is unclear. Germline-derived CDR1 and CDR2 are MDHEN and SYDVKM. The CDR3 is 15 amino acids. Trimming left V 6 bases short and J 6 bases short, with 20 bases between. Written as DNA, the CDR3 is TGTGCCAGCAGAACCGTAGGCAGAGGGAACGATGGCTACACCTTC. Encoded protein: CASRTVGRGNDGYTF.

This chain links TRBV5-6 with TRBJ2-3; TRBD1 agrees at 8 bases. With V trimmed by 3 bases and J by 2 bases, 17 bases remained unmatched. The CDR3 runs 19 residues. Per germline, CDR1 SGHDT and CDR2 YYEEEE. CDR3 in DNA: TGTGCCAGCAGCTCTTATGACTGGCCCGGGACAGGCCTCACAGATACGCAGTATTTT. Its translation: CASSSYDWPGTGLTDTQYF.

The chain combines TRBV6-5 with TRBJ1-1; D unresolved. V lost 10 bases and J 0 bases, leaving 15 bases between the germline ends. The CDR3 runs 14 residues. Germline V CDR1 and CDR2: MNHEY, SVGAGI. DNA for the CDR3: TGTGCCACCAATGGGAGCCCAATGAACACTGAAGCTTTCTTT. Protein sequence: CATNGSPMNTEAFF.

V and J are TRBV6-5 and TRBJ2-6, with D maybe TRBD2 (6 bases). The CDR3 is made up of 13 amino acids. CDR1 is MNHEY and CDR2 is SVGAGI in the germline V gene. Trimming left V 9 bases short and J 2 bases short, with 8 bases between. The CDR3 is CASREPGANVLTF. The CDR3 DNA reads as TGTGCCAGTCGGGAGCCTGGGGCCAACGTCCTGACTTTC.

This rearrangement joins TRBV10-3 to TRBJ2-3; tentative D call: TRBD1 (6 bases). CDR3 size: 14 residues. The germline V and J ends were trimmed by 5 bases and 2 bases, with 11 bases remaining between them. Germline V gene lookup returns CDR1 ENHRY and CDR2 SYGVKD. The CDR3 reads CAISTGPVTDTQYF. CDR3 nucleotide sequence: TGTGCCATCAGTACAGGGCCCGTCACAGATACGCAGTATTTT.

The chain joins TRBV4-2 to TRBJ2-7; 9 nucleotides agree with TRBD2. V lost 0 bases and J lost 7; bases outside the gene matches: 4. Germline V gene lookup returns CDR1 LGHNA and CDR2 YNFKEQ. There are 14 residues in the CDR3. The CDR3 region has the DNA TGTGCCAGCAGCCAAGAAGCGGGAGGACGAGAGCAGTACTTC. As protein: CASSQEAGGREQYF.

The rearrangement uses TRBV10-3 and TRBJ2-3; D perhaps matches TRBD2 (6 bases). This CDR3 comprises 15 residues. Per germline, CDR1 ENHRY and CDR2 SYGVKD. The V end lost 5 bases, the J end lost 0 bases, and 12 bases lay between the germline ends. The CDR3 DNA is TGTGCCATCAGTCCGACTAGGGACAGCACAGATACGCAGTATTTT. Translated: CAISPTRDSTDTQYF.

There are a few counts of this clone. V is TRBV11-2 and J is TRBJ1-4; 7 bases are shared with TRBD1. The CDR3 covers 15 residues. From germline, CDR1 is SGHAT and CDR2 FQNNGV. The J segment lost 2 bases and the V segment lost 2 bases, leaving 2 bases of the junction unmatched. The CDR3 spells CASSLKGATNEKLFF. In DNA form, the CDR3 reads TGTGCCAGCAGCTTAAAGGGGGCGACTAATGAAAAACTGTTTTTT. Filled out from reference TRBV11-2 and TRBJ1-4, the complete variable domain reads EAGVAQSPRYKIIEKRQSVAFWCNPISGHATLYWYQQILGQGPKLLIQFQNNGVVDDSQLPKDRFSAERLKGVDSTLKIQPAKLEDSAVYLCASSLKGATNEKLFFGSGTQLSVL.

This clone was seen once. This chain links TRBV29-1 with TRBJ2-5, with D perhaps matching TRBD1 (6 bases). The length of the CDR3 is 14 residues. Germline CDR1 is SQVTM and CDR2 is ANQGSEA. The ends were cut back, 4 bases at V and 5 bases at J, with 17 bases in the middle. The CDR3: CSVARGSGLETQYF. The CDR3 bases are TGCAGCGTTGCCAGGGGATCGGGTTTGGAGACCCAGTACTTC.

The J gene is TRBJ2-7, the V gene TRBV6-6; 13 bases align to TRBD2. This CDR3 spans 16 amino acids. Per the germline V gene, CDR1 is MNHNY and CDR2 is SVGAGI (reference sequence). The V gene end was trimmed by 6 bases and the J gene end by 2 bases; junction bases not matched to a gene: 7. The chain's CDR3 is CASSPRLAGGPYEQYF. The CDR3, as DNA: TGTGCCAGCAGCCCCCGACTAGCGGGAGGACCCTACGAGCAGTACTTC.

This clone has a handful of counts. One end of the junction is discordant with germline, which a read error may explain. The gene calls are TRBV25-1 and TRBJ2-3; 12 nucleotides line up with TRBD2. This CDR3 has 13 amino acids. Looked up from germline, CDR1 is MGHDK and CDR2 is SYGVNS. CDR3 nucleotide sequence: TGTGTCAGCAGGCTAGCGGGAGGGTTGACGCAGTATTTT. Its protein product is CVSRLAGGLTQYF.